This paragraph reports one TCR beta chain. This clonotype has ten or more counts. The antigen it binds to is not known. No per-base quality is available; no much larger clone lies one base away. The data were taken from a study of regulatory T cells in long-lasting Graves disease (dated by TCRdb to the early 2020s). Notes on the research overall: In the newly diagnosed Graves' disease group, patients had been taking antithyroid drugs for less than 3 months. Peripheral blood TCR sequencing and RNA sequencing compared persistent Graves' disease patients with newly diagnosed Graves' disease patients. The study took place in China and was registered as a clinical trial. TCR sequencing covered 13 persistent and around 20 newly diagnosed Graves' disease patients, around 35 samples in total. The full study reports these points: The small sample size was acknowledged by the authors as a limitation that may reduce accuracy. TRBV28, TRBJ1-2 and TRBJ2-5 were preferentially used in persistent disease, while TRBV20-1 and TRBJ2-1 were favored in newly diagnosed disease. Only the TCR beta chain was sequenced and analyzed. Compared with newly diagnosed patients, persistent Graves' disease patients had lower TCR Shannon entropy and fewer highly expanded clones, which suggests clonal expansion. Patients with persistent disease shared more public clonotypes (about 3,000) than newly diagnosed patients did (966). Peripheral blood alone was examined, since thyroid tissue, which constituted the primary lesion, could not be accessed.

What the time point label conveys for this sample: newly diagnosed GD, antithyroid drugs for less than 3 months. For both TCR sequencing and RNA sequencing, RNA was extracted from PBMCs using TRIzol. The diagnosis of Graves' disease was made according to American Thyroid Association guidelines. Patients for the study were recruited at an endocrinology department in Xi'an, China. Each patient gave about 9.1 milliliters of peripheral blood, collected in an EDTA anticoagulant tube. Ficoll Paque Plus density gradient separation was used to isolate PBMCs, and no additional T cell sorting was done. An Agilent 2100 Bioanalyzer and agarose gel were used to assess RNA quality, and a NanoDrop 2000 was used to measure RNA concentration. Libraries came from multiplex PCR. The sequencing machine was an Illumina HiSeq 4000. To build TCR beta libraries, CDR3 regions were amplified by Arm-PCR using iRepertoire HTBI primers. Before sequencing, the PCR products went through gel purification. Regarding the original processing steps: Across samples, roughly 60 TRBV and 13 to 15 TRBJ segments were identified and used for gene usage analysis of CDR3 amino acid clonotypes. COPE and FqMerger were used to merge the filtered high-quality paired reads into contigs. BLAST was used to align contigs to IMGT TRBV, TRBD and TRBJ reference genes, with CDR3 defined following IMGT. Any clonotype with a frequency above 0.1% was counted as a highly expanded clone. Shannon entropy served as the measure of repertoire diversity, while the Gini coefficient captured V-J evenness. A clonotype was considered public if more than one individual shared it. TCRdb reran the public reads through fastp at Q25 and MiXCR, keeping productive beta chains. Every entry covers one CDR3 protein and lists the most common genes and DNA from its rows. These V and J calls derive from TCRdb rather than the authors' analysis. A total of 420,000 or so distinct CDR3 sequences appear in this sample, approximately 16% of them only once. In total, the top ten clones hold 23% of the sample.

A distance of 12 bases separates the germline ends of V and J, which lose 5 bases and 8 bases respectively. Looking up the germline V gene yields CDR1 SGHAT and CDR2 FQNNGV. The CDR3 holds 12 amino acids from the cysteine to the phenylalanine. Kept here is only the CDR3 DNA, which spans 36 bases and is read in frame from base 1. These data were also reused for a study on T cells in Graves' hyperthyroidism and ophthalmopathy. The second paper states: A patient counted as having stable Graves' hyperthyroidism if no progression to ophthalmopathy occurred over 18 months of follow-up. Hyperthyroidism patients were newly diagnosed, with disease duration under 2 months, and aged 18 to 65 years. Exclusion was applied to patients with uncontrolled infections, other autoimmune diseases, pregnancy or lactation. Diagnoses were based on clinical symptoms, serum thyroxine and TRAb, thyroid ultrasound and orbital computed tomography. For the first round of RT-PCR on the TCR CDR3, the HTBI primer set was used together with the Qiagen OneStep RT-PCR kit. Most expanded thyroid clonotypes (frequency above 0.001) were also detected in blood, suggesting blood repertoires may reflect thyroid immune responses. Ophthalmopathy was separated from stable hyperthyroidism by a 13 V-J signature model, with approximately 89% sensitivity and approximately 84% specificity obtained in cross-validation and 80%/75% obtained in testing. During validation, the model predicted progression to ophthalmopathy a median of approximately 6 months ahead of onset, with almost 71% sensitivity and around 72% specificity. To identify distinguishing TCR V-J signatures, a discovery cohort of 90 to 100 patients was used, comprising 40 to 45 with Graves' ophthalmopathy and approximately 58 with stable Graves' hyperthyroidism. An independent validation cohort of under 20 hyperthyroidism patients and about 15 patients who later progressed to ophthalmopathy tested prospective prediction of ophthalmopathy. The 100 discovery patients were randomly split 7:3 into training and test sets. In addition, the study compared T-cell repertoires in thyroid tissue and in blood from about six Graves' hyperthyroidism patients. After blood sampling, hyperthyroidism patients were treated with methimazole at a starting dose of 30 mg daily, and ophthalmopathy patients were treated with high-dose intravenous methylprednisolone. Libraries were constructed in a second round of multiplex PCR, after which size selection and purification were carried out. The libraries were sequenced on an Illumina HiSeq2000 using paired-end 100 bp reads. Raw data were processed with SOAPnuke, discarding reads with adapters, uncalled bases, mean Phred below 15, or no exact constant-primer or identifier match. COPE v1.2.5 was used to merge the high-quality paired reads, and each unique nucleotide sequence was defined as a clonotype. Clonotypes were aligned to IMGT TRBV, TRBD and TRBJ reference segments using MiTCR v1.1. Only V-J combinations with frequency above 0.0001, covering 99.2% of repertoires, were analysed. A TCS score was defined as the ratio between F50 (clonal expansion) and ExV (chaos), using BLOSUM62-based TCRdist between CDR3 peptides within each V-J. Welch's t-statistics and random forest reduced approximately 520 V-J features to some 14, which were used in a naive Bayes classifier (R e1071). No statistical method was used to set the sample size in advance, and investigators knew the group allocation. TCR Vbeta CDR3 sequencing of some 140 peripheral blood samples (more than 40 ophthalmopathy, 75 hyperthyroidism and about 17 progressor patients) is reported in the paper.

This receptor chain uses TRBV11-2 and TRBJ1-2; the D gene assignment is ambiguous. The sequence derives from a woman younger than 35 with Graves disease. Donor details come from another sample of the same person, matched by shared clones. Source: peripheral blood mononuclear cells (PBMCs), taken at new diagnosis, from a patient treated with antithyroid drugs. The DNA is as follows: TGTGCCAGCAGCGGCGGCAGTTACGGCTACACCTTC. It specifies CASSGGSYGYTF.